A single sample is the source of the 21 T cell receptor beta chains below, sequenced in a study of blood T cell repertoires in COVID-19. Assay used: immunoSEQ multiplex PCR; TCRdb lists only in-frame clones, some missing. This sample yields 280,000 or so clones, of which 88% are seen a single time; just under 9.5% belongs to the top ten. Sequenced material: peripheral blood. The source of these receptors is a man aged 18 to 29 with active or convalescent COVID-19.

J is TRBJ1-2 and V is TRBV6-5, with 9 bases aligning to TRBD1. Germline CDR1 reads MNHEY; CDR2 reads SVGAGI. V shed 6 bases and J 8 bases; nucleotides not matched to a gene: 7. This CDR3 spans 13 amino acids. CDR3 bases: TGTGCCAGCAGACCCACAGGGGGCGAAGGCTACACCTTC. Its translation: CASRPTGGEGYTF.

The J gene is TRBJ2-1, the V gene TRBV7-8, with TRBD2 matching 10 bases. V shed 5 bases, J shed 1 base, and the junction held 2 bases outside the gene matches. The CDR3 is 15 residues long. From germline, CDR1 is SGHVS and CDR2 FQNEAQ. The CDR3 is CASSLSGGSYNEQFF. The CDR3 DNA sequence: TGTGCCAGCAGCCTTAGCGGGGGGTCCTACAATGAGCAGTTCTTC.

V usage is TRBV10-1 and J usage is TRBJ2-3; TRBD2 aligns across 8 bases. V was pared by 0 bases and J by 6 bases, with 14 bases of the junction left unmatched. This CDR3 is 18 amino acids long. The germline gives CDR1 WNHNN, CDR2 SYGVQD (reference sequence). CDR3 protein: CASSESPTSAGGADTQYF. In DNA form, the CDR3 reads TGCGCCAGCAGTGAGTCCCCTACTAGCGCGGGGGGTGCCGATACGCAGTATTTT.

The chain combines TRBV10-3 with TRBJ2-1; 10 nucleotides match TRBD1. The germline V gene has CDR1 ENHRY and CDR2 SYGVKD. The CDR3 spans 14 residues. The junction had 10 bases not matched to a gene; V was cut back by 10 bases and J by 7 bases. CDR3 protein: CATRGDRGLNEQFF. In DNA, the CDR3 is TGTGCCACCCGCGGGGACAGGGGATTGAATGAGCAGTTCTTC.

The rearrangement joins TRBV19 to TRBJ1-5; D is perhaps TRBD1 (5 bases). The germline V and J ends were trimmed by 3 bases and 4 bases, with 10 bases remaining between them. CDR3 length equals 14 residues. Germline V gene lookup returns CDR1 LNHDA and CDR2 SQIVND (reference sequence). CDR3 residues: CASSMGGENQPQHF. The CDR3 DNA reads TGTGCCAGTAGTATGGGGGGTGAAAATCAGCCCCAGCATTTT. The variable domain in full, with the rest retrieved from reference TRBV19 and TRBJ1-5, is DGGITQSPKYLFRKEGQNVTLSCEQNLNHDAMYWYRQDPGQGLRLIYYSQIVNDFQKGDIAEGYSVSREKKESFPLTVTSAQKNPTAFYLCASSMGGENQPQHFGDGTRLSIL.

This clone was recorded only once. Other nucleotide sequences in the sample specify the same CDR3. The rearrangement uses TRBV3-1 (or the pseudogene TRBV3-2) and TRBJ1-2; D not certain. V shed 1 base and J shed 6 bases, with 6 bases lying between them. CDR1 and CDR2 (germline): LGHDT, YNNKEL (reference sequence). The CDR3 covers 12 residues. The CDR3 sequence is CASSQGGHGYTF. In nucleotides, the CDR3 is TGTGCCAGCAGCCAAGGCGGGCATGGCTACACCTTC.

The J gene is TRBJ2-1, the V gene TRBV9; D is uncertain. The CDR3 loop spans 12 amino acids. The germline V gene encodes CDR1 SGDLS and CDR2 YYNGEE. Trimming removed 3 bases at V and 10 bases at J, with 11 bases between. CDR3 bases: TGTGCCAGCAGCGCGACCAGAGGAGAGCAGTTCTTC. Residues: CASSATRGEQFF.

The V gene is TRBV9, the J gene TRBJ2-5; maybe TRBD1 (6 bases). Germline V CDR1 and CDR2: SGDLS, YYNGEE. The CDR3 sequence is 16 residues long. Deletions cut 0 bases from V and 4 bases from J, with 16 bases between. CDR3 in amino acids: CASSVGAGGGSETQYF. The CDR3 DNA sequence: TGTGCCAGCAGCGTAGGGGCGGGTGGGGGCTCAGAGACCCAGTACTTC.

The CDR3 nucleotides read TGCGCCAGCAGTGAGTCGAGGCAGCGGGGGAACACAGATACGCAGTATTTT. Amino acids: CASSESRQRGNTDTQYF. J is TRBJ2-3 and V is TRBV10-1; 8 bases are shared with TRBD2. The ends lost 0 bases at V and 2 bases at J; junction bases unmatched: 7. This CDR3 is 17 amino acids long. From germline, CDR1 is WNHNN and CDR2 SYGVQD (reference sequence).

This sequence joins TRBV4-3 and TRBJ1-3; 7 positions match TRBD1. V shed 0 bases and J 7 bases; nucleotides not matched to a gene: 6. CDR1 and CDR2 from the germline V gene are LGHNA and YSLEER. This CDR3 comprises 15 residues. CDR3 amino acids: CASSQETGIGNTIYF. CDR3 DNA: TGCGCCAGCAGCCAAGAGACAGGGATTGGGAACACCATATATTTT.

The J gene is TRBJ2-3, the V gene TRBV4-1; possibly TRBD2 for D (5 bases). The CDR3 extends over 15 amino acids. Per the germline V gene, CDR1 is MGHRA and CDR2 is YSYEKL. V was shortened by 0 bases and J by 3 bases, with 10 bases between the two germline ends. The CDR3 region has the DNA TGCGCCAGCAGCCAAGAGGCAGGCGGGACAGATACGCAGTATTTT. Amino acid sequence: CASSQEAGGTDTQYF.

This clone was picked up a small number of times. V and J are TRBV5-6 and TRBJ1-2; weak D call: TRBD1 (5 bases). Germline assignment: CDR1 SGHDT and CDR2 YYEEEE. With 9 bases removed from V and 4 bases from J, the gap between germline ends came to 16 bases. The CDR3 is made up of 13 amino acids. The CDR3 region is CATQPTAGYGYTF. The CDR3 DNA reads TGTGCCACCCAGCCGACAGCGGGCTATGGCTACACCTTC.

The genes are TRBV12-3 or TRBV12-4 and TRBJ1-2; D not resolved. Trimming shortened V by 5 bases and J by 4 bases, and 8 bases separated the two germline ends. The CDR3 has 12 amino acids. Here the CDR3 DNA reads TGTGCCAGCAGTGGAGAGTCCTATGGCTACACCTTC. Translation: CASSGESYGYTF.

The chain joins TRBV19 to TRBJ1-4; possibly TRBD1 for D (5 bases). Germline V gene data show CDR1 as LNHDA and CDR2 as SQIVND (reference sequence). The V gene lost 6 bases and the J gene lost 0 bases, with 11 bases spanning the gap. This CDR3 is 15 amino acids long. This CDR3 is CASSWTLATNEKLFF. CDR3 sequence (DNA): TGTGCCAGTAGCTGGACATTGGCAACTAATGAAAAACTGTTTTTT.

This sequence joins TRBV11-1 and TRBJ1-5; 7 bases are a match to TRBD1. The CDR3 is 13 residues long. The V gene's germline CDR1 is SGHAT and CDR2 FQDESV (reference sequence). Losses at the gene ends were 4 bases for V and 4 bases for J; bases not matched to a gene: 1. This CDR3 reads CASSWGQNQPQHF. The CDR3 coding sequence is TGTGCCAGCAGCTGGGGACAGAATCAGCCCCAGCATTTT.

The chain is built from TRBV5-1 and TRBJ1-1; TRBD1 aligns across 8 bases. Germline V CDR1 and CDR2: SGHRS, YFSETQ. The CDR3 contains 15 residues. Trimming removed 1 base from V and 5 bases from J; junction bases left unmatched: 7. CDR3 loop: CASSLTLTGDTEAFF. CDR3 nucleotides: TGCGCCAGCAGCTTGACCCTGACAGGGGATACTGAAGCTTTCTTT.

The chain combines TRBV10-3 with TRBJ2-1, with 9 bases that match TRBD1. With 4 bases clipped from V and 4 bases from J, the junction kept 5 bases outside the gene matches. Germline CDR1 is ENHRY and CDR2 is SYGVKD. There are 15 residues in the CDR3. The CDR3 nucleotides are TGTGCCATCAGTGGGGGACAGGGAGGTTACAATGAGCAGTTCTTC. Its translation is CAISGGQGGYNEQFF.

The gene calls are TRBV25-1 and TRBJ1-5; D is unclear. CDR3 length: 14 residues. V lost 6 bases and J lost 2, with 11 bases in between. The V gene's germline CDR1 is MGHDK and CDR2 SYGVNS. CDR3 nucleotides: TGTGCCAGCAGGTCGGCGGTTGGCAATCAGCCCCAGCATTTT. Translating gives CASRSAVGNQPQHF.

This chain joins TRBV7-3 and TRBJ2-1; 9 nucleotides agree with TRBD1. The CDR3 spans 18 residues. The germline CDR1 and CDR2 sequences are SGHTA and FQGTGA. V was pared by 5 bases and J by 4 bases, with 15 bases of the junction left unmatched. CDR3 loop: CASSPRPGTGITYNEQFF. The CDR3 DNA sequence: TGTGCCAGCAGCCCTAGGCCCGGGACAGGGATTACTTACAATGAGCAGTTCTTC.

The chain combines TRBV19 with TRBJ2-7; 10 nucleotides line up with TRBD1. Germline assignment: CDR1 LNHDA and CDR2 SQIVND (reference sequence). V shed 9 bases and J 5 bases; nucleotides not matched to a gene: 7. This CDR3 contains 13 residues. In DNA form, the CDR3 reads TGTGCCAGCGCTACCGGGACAGGGGACGAGCAGTACTTC. Its translation is CASATGTGDEQYF.

As for this clone: Possible read error: a much larger clone is one base away. The J gene is TRBJ1-1, the V gene TRBV5-6; 11 bases agree with TRBD1. Germline V CDR1 and CDR2: SGHDT, YYEEEE. This CDR3 has 14 amino acids. The trim removed 2 bases at V and 4 bases at J, leaving 1 base unmatched. The CDR3 sequence is CASSFGTGGTEAFF. DNA of the CDR3: TGTGCCAGCAGCTTCGGGACAGGGGGCACTGAAGCTTTCTTT.